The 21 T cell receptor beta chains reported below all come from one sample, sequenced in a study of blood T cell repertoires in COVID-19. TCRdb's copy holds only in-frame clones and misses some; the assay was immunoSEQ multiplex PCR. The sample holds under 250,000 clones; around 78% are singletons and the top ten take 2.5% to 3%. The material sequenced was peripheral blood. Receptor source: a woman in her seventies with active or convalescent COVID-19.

CDR3 sequence (DNA): TGTGCCAGCAGCTTAGCGGGCAGGGCCACTGAAGCTTTCTTT. It yields the protein CASSLAGRATEAFF. The rearrangement uses TRBV7-9 and TRBJ1-1, with D tentatively TRBD1 (5 bases). Germline values: CDR1 SEHNR, CDR2 FQNEAQ (reference sequence). The V end lost 0 bases, the J end lost 4 bases, and 9 bases lay between the germline ends. The CDR3 totals 14 residues. The whole variable domain, filled in from reference TRBV7-9 and TRBJ1-1, reads DTGVSQNPRHKITKRGQNVTFRCDPISEHNRLYWYRQTLGQGPEFLTYFQNEAQLEKSRLLSDRFSAERPKGSFSTLEIQRTEQGDSAMYLCASSLAGRATEAFFGQGTRLTVV.

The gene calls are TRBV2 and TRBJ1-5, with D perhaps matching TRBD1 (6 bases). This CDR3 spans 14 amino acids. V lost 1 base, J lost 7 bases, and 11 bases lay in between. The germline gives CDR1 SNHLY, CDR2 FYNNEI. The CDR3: CASSEGNRDQPQHF. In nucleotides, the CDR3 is TGTGCCAGCAGTGAAGGGAACAGGGACCAGCCCCAGCATTTT. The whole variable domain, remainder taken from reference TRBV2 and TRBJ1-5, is EPEVTQTPSHQVTQMGQEVILRCVPISNHLYFYWYRQILGQKVEFLVSFYNNEISEKSEIFDDQFSVERPDGSNFTLKIRSTKLEDSAMYFCASSEGNRDQPQHFGDGTRLSIL.

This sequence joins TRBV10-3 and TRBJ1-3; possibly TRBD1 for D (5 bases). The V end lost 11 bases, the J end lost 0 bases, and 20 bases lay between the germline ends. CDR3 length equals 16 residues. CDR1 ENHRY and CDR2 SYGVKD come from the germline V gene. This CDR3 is CASSGAVGNSGNTIYF. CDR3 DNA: TGTGCCTCCTCTGGGGCGGTGGGAAACTCTGGAAACACCATATATTTT.

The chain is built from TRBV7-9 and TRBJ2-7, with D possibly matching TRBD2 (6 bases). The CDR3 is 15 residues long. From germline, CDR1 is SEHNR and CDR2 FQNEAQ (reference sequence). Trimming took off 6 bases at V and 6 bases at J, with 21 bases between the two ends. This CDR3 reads CASRDKRANGREQYF. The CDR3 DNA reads TGTGCCAGCAGAGATAAGCGGGCTAATGGACGCGAGCAGTACTTC.

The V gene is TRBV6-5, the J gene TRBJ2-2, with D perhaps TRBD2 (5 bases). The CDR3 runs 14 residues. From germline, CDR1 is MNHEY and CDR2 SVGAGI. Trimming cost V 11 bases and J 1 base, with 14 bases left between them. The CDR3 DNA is TGTGCCTCTCAGATGGACTGGAACACCGGGGAGCTGTTTTTT. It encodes CASQMDWNTGELFF.

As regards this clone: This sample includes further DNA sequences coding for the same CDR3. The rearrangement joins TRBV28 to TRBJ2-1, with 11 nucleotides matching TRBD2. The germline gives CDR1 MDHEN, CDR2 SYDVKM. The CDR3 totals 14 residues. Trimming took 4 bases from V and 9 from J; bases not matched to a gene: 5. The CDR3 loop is CASSSGTSGSEQFF. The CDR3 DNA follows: TGTGCCAGCAGTTCCGGGACTAGCGGATCTGAGCAGTTCTTC. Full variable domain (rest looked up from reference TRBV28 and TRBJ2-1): DVKVTQSSRYLVKRTGEKVFLECVQDMDHENMFWYRQDPGLGLRLIYFSYDVKMKEKGDIPEGYSVSREKKERFSLILESASTNQTSMYLCASSSGTSGSEQFFGPGTRLTVL.

The CDR3 sequence is CAISDSVDQPQHF. CDR3 bases: TGTGCCATCAGTGATTCAGTCGATCAGCCCCAGCATTTT. The chain is built from TRBV10-3 and TRBJ1-5; no clear D gene. The V end lost 3 bases, the J end lost 5 bases, and 8 bases lay between the germline ends. CDR1 and CDR2 (germline): ENHRY, SYGVKD. The CDR3 runs 13 residues.

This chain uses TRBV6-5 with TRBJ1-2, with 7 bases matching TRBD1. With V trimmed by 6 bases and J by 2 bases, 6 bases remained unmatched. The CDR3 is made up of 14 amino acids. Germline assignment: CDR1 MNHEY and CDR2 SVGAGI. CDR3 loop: CASRRDRENYGYTF. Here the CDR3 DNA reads TGTGCCAGCAGGAGGGACAGAGAGAACTATGGCTACACCTTC.

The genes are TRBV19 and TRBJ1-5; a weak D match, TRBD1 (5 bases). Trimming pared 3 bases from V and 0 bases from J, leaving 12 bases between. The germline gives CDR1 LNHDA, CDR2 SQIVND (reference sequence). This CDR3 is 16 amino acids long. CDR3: CASSIPRQNSNQPQHF. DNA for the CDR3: TGTGCCAGTAGTATCCCCCGACAGAATAGCAATCAGCCCCAGCATTTT.

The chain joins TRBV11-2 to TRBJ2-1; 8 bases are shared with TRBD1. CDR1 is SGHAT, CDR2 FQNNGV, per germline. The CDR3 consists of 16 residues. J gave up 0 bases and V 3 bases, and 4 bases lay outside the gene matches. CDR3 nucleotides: TGTGCCAGCAGCTTCAGGGGGCAAAGCTCCTACAATGAGCAGTTCTTC. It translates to CASSFRGQSSYNEQFF.

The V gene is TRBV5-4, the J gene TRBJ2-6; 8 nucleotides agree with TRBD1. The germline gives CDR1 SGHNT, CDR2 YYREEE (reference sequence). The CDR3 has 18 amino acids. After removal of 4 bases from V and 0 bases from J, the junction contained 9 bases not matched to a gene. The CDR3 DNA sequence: TGTGCCAGCAGCGGACAGACAGGGGAACGCTCTGGGGCCAACGTCCTGACTTTC. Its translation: CASSGQTGERSGANVLTF.

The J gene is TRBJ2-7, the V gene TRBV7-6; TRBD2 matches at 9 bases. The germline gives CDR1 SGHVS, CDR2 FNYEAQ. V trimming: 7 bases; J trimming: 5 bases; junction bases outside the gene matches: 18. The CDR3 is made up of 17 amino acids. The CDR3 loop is CASKPSEGGRVFDEQYF. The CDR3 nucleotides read TGTGCCAGCAAACCGTCAGAGGGCGGGAGGGTTTTTGACGAGCAGTACTTC.

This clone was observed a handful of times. CDR3 residues: CAWSSQGAYGYTF. As DNA, the CDR3 is TGTGCCTGGAGTTCACAGGGGGCGTATGGCTACACCTTC. The genes are TRBV30 and TRBJ1-2, with 9 bases aligning to TRBD1. Germline values: CDR1 GTSNPN, CDR2 SVGIG (reference sequence). V trimming: 2 bases; J trimming: 5 bases; junction bases outside the gene matches: 3. This CDR3 comprises 13 residues.

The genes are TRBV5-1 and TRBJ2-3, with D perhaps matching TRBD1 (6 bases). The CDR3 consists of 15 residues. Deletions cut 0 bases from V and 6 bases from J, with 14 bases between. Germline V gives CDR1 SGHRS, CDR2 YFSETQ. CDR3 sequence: CASSLGQVYSDTQYF. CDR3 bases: TGCGCCAGCAGCTTGGGACAGGTGTACTCGGATACGCAGTATTTT.

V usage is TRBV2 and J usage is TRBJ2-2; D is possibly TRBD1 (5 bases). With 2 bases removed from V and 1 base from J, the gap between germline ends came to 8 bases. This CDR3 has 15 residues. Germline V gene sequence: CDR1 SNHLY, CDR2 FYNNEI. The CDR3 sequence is CASSERGRNTGELFF. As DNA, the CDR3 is TGTGCCAGCAGTGAAAGGGGTCGGAACACCGGGGAGCTGTTTTTT.

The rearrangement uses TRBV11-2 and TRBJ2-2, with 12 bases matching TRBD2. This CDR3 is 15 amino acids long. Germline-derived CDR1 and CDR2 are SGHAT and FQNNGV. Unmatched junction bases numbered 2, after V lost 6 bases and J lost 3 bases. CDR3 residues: CASRGLAGHTGELFF. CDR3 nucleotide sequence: TGTGCCAGCAGGGGACTAGCGGGTCACACCGGGGAGCTGTTTTTT.

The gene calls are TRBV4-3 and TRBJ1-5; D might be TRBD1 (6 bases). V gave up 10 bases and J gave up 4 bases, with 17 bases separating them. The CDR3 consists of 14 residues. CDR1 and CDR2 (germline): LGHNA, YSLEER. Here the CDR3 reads CATFTRGGNQPQHF. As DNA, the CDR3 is TGCGCCACCTTTACAAGAGGGGGAAATCAGCCCCAGCATTTT.

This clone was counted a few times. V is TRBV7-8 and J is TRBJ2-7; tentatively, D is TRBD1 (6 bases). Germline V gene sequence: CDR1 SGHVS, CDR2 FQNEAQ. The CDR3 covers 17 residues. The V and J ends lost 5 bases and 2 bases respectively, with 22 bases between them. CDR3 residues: CASSQGRNLQGPYEQYF. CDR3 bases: TGTGCCAGCAGCCAAGGGAGAAACCTACAGGGCCCCTACGAGCAGTACTTC.

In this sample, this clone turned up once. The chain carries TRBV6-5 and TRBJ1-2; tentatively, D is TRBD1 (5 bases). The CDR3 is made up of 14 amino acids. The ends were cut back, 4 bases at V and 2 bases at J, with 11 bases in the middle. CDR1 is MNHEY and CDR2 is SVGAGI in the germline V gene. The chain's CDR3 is CASSLTTGNYGYTF. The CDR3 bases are TGTGCCAGCAGTTTAACTACAGGAAACTATGGCTACACCTTC.

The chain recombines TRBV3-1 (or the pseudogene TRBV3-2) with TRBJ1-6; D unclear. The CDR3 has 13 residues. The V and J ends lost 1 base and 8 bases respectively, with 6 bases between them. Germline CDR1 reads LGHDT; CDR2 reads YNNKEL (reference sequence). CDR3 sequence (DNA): TGTGCCAGCAGCCAAGTTTCCGATTCACCCCTCCACTTT. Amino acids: CASSQVSDSPLHF.

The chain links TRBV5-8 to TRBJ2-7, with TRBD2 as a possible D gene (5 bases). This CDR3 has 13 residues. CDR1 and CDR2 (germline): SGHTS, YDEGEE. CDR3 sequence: CGSWGREVGEQYF. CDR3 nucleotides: TGTGGGTCTTGGGGTCGGGAAGTAGGGGAGCAGTACTTC.